A selection of T cell receptor beta chains follows, all from one sample in a study of blood T cell repertoires in COVID-19. The table came from immunoSEQ multiplex PCR; TCRdb's copy has only in-frame clones and leaves some out. Of over 250,000 clones listed, 80% to 90% are singletons. Source material: peripheral blood. Receptors originate from a woman between 50 and 59 years old with COVID-19, enrolled during active disease. Both conserved end residues are part of each CDR3. Fields, in order: clone size, V gene, D gene, J gene, CDR3 DNA, CDR3 protein. A D gene is named only where the DNA matches it firmly. Not all rows give a size; the values are once, few, many and, for expanded clones, a class.

abundance: .
v_gene: TRBV5-4
d_gene: .
j_gene: TRBJ2-1
CDR3nt: TGTGCCAGCAGCTTTTCAGCGGGTTCCTACAATGAGCAGTTCTTC
CDR3aa: CASSFSAGSYNEQFF

abundance: .
v_gene: TRBV10-1
d_gene: TRBD2
j_gene: TRBJ2-1
CDR3nt: TGCGCCAGCAGTGAGTCGATCTCTAGCGGGAGTCCCTATAATGAGCAGTTCTTC
CDR3aa: CASSESISSGSPYNEQFF

abundance: .
v_gene: TRBV5-1
d_gene: .
j_gene: TRBJ2-7
CDR3nt: TGCGCCAGCAGCTTGGGAGGGCGAACCTACGAGCAGTACTTC
CDR3aa: CASSLGGRTYEQYF

abundance: .
v_gene: TRBV5-1
d_gene: .
j_gene: TRBJ2-3
CDR3nt: TGCGCCAGCTTCCTGGGGAGACGGTCCGATACGCAGTATTTT
CDR3aa: CASFLGRRSDTQYF

abundance: .
v_gene: TRBV27
d_gene: .
j_gene: TRBJ1-2
CDR3nt: TGTGCCAGCAGCTTGACAGGACCTCATGGCTACACCTTC
CDR3aa: CASSLTGPHGYTF

abundance: .
v_gene: TRBV7-8
d_gene: TRBD2
j_gene: TRBJ2-1
CDR3nt: TGTGCCAGCAGCTTAATAACTAGCGGGAGCGGTAATGAGCAGTTCTTC
CDR3aa: CASSLITSGSGNEQFF

abundance: .
v_gene: TRBV9
d_gene: TRBD2
j_gene: TRBJ2-3
CDR3nt: TGTGCCAGCAGCACGCGGGGACTAGCCGGCACAGATACGCAGTATTTT
CDR3aa: CASSTRGLAGTDTQYF

abundance: few
v_gene: TRBV4-2
d_gene: TRBD1
j_gene: TRBJ2-4
CDR3nt: TGTGCCAGCAGCCAAGGGCGGGACAGGGGGCACATTCAGTACTTC
CDR3aa: CASSQGRDRGHIQYF

abundance: .
v_gene: TRBV11-1
d_gene: TRBD2
j_gene: TRBJ2-7
CDR3nt: TGTGCCAGCAGCTTATATTGGACTAGCGATCCCTACGAGCAGTACTTC
CDR3aa: CASSLYWTSDPYEQYF

abundance: .
v_gene: TRBV18
d_gene: .
j_gene: TRBJ2-2
CDR3nt: TGTGCCAGCTCACCGGAGAGTCGGGAGCTGTTTTTT
CDR3aa: CASSPESRELFF

abundance: .
v_gene: TRBV18
d_gene: TRBD1
j_gene: TRBJ1-4
CDR3nt: TGTGCCAGCTCACCGAGACAGGGAAGGGGTGCGCTCGCTAATGAAAAACTGTTTTTT
CDR3aa: CASSPRQGRGALANEKLFF

abundance: .
v_gene: TRBV12-3/TRBV12-4
d_gene: .
j_gene: TRBJ2-5
CDR3nt: TGTGCCAGCAGTTTTGCTCCAGGAGAGACCCAGTACTTC
CDR3aa: CASSFAPGETQYF

abundance: .
v_gene: TRBV18
d_gene: TRBD1
j_gene: TRBJ2-7
CDR3nt: TGTGCCAGCTCACCACAGGGGGCTGGTTACGAGCAGTACTTC
CDR3aa: CASSPQGAGYEQYF

abundance: .
v_gene: TRBV30
d_gene: TRBD1
j_gene: TRBJ1-4
CDR3nt: TGTGCCTGGAACAAGGCCGGGACAGGGTATGAAAAACTGTTTTTT
CDR3aa: CAWNKAGTGYEKLFF